The source of this T cell receptor beta chain is a study of blood T cell repertoires in COVID-19. Whole-study context: The origin of the acute and convalescent COVID-19 samples was the United States, Italy and Spain. Sources were T cells, B-cell-depleted T cells, or PBMCs; the material itself was cDNA or gDNA.

Germline CDR1 is SGHTA and CDR2 is FQGNSA. V was shortened by 5 bases and J by 3 bases, with 7 bases between the two germline ends. The length of the CDR3 is 12 residues. Per the study methods: Amplification from reference gene primers served as the basis for estimated nucleated cell counts. Assay: immunoSEQ multiplex PCR; the TCRdb copy retains only in-frame clones and omits some. V, J and clone size are those of that table, while D and trimming were read from the DNA. The sample comprises more than 10,000 clones, approximately 85% of which are singletons, and 29% rests with the top ten. The specimen was peripheral blood. This receptor was identified in a human donor in a cohort sampled during active COVID-19. The chain recombines TRBV7-2 with TRBJ2-5; D unresolved. The CDR3 sequence: CASSLSEETQYF. CDR3 DNA: TGTGCCAGCAGCCTCTCAGAAGAGACCCAGTACTTC.